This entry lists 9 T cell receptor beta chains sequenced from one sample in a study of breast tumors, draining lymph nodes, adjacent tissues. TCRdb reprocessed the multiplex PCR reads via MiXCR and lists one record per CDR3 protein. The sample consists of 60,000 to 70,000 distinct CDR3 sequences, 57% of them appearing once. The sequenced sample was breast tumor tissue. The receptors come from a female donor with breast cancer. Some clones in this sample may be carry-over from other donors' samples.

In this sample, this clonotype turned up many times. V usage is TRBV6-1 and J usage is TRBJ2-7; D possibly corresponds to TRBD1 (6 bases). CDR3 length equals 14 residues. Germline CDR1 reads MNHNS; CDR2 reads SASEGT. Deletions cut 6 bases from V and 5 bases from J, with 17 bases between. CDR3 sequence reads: CASRKDSTRHEQYF. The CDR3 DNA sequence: TGTGCCAGCAGGAAGGACAGTACCCGGCACGAGCAGTACTTC.

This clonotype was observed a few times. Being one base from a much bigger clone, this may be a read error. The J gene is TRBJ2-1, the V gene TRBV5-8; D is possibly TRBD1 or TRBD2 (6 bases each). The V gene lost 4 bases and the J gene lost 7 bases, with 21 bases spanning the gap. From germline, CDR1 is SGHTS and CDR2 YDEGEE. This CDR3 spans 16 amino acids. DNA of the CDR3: TGTGCCAGCAGCCCACACCTCCCGGGGGCAGCGAATGAGCAGTTCTTC. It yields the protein CASSPHLPGAANEQFF.

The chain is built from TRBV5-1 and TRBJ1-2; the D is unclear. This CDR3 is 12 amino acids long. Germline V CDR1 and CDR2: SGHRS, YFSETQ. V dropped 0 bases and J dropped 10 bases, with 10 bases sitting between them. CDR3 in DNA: TGCGCCAGCAGCTTGGGGCAGGCGGACTACACCTTC. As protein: CASSLGQADYTF.

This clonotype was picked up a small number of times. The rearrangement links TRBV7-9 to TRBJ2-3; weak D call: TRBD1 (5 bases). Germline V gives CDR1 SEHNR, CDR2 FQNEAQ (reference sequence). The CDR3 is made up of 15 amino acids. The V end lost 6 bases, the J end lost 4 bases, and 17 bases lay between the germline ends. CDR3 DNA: TGTGCCAGCAGTGCTAGAGATAGGGGTGCAGATACGCAGTATTTT. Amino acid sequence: CASSARDRGADTQYF.

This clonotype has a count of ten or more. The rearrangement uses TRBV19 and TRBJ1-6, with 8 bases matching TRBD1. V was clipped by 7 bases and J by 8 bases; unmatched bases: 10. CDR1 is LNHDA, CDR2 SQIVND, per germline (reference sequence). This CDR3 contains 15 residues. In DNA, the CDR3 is TGTGCCAGTAAGAGGGGCGACAGGGGTGATTCACCCCTCCACTTT. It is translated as CASKRGDRGDSPLHF. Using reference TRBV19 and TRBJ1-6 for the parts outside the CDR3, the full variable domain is DGGITQSPKYLFRKEGQNVTLSCEQNLNHDAMYWYRQDPGQGLRLIYYSQIVNDFQKGDIAEGYSVSREKKESFPLTVTSAQKNPTAFYLCASKRGDRGDSPLHFGNGTRLTVT.

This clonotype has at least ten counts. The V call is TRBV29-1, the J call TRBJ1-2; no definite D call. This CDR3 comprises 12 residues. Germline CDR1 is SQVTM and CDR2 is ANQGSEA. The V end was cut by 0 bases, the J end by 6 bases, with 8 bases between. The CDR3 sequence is CSVEESGDGYTF. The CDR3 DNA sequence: TGCAGCGTTGAAGAATCCGGGGATGGCTACACCTTC. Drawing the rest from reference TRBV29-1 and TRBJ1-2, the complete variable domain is SAVISQKPSRDICQRGTSLTIQCQVDSQVTMMFWYRQQPGQSLTLIATANQGSEATYESGFVIDKFPISRPNLTFSTLTVSNMSPEDSSIYLCSVEESGDGYTFGSGTRLTVV.

The CDR3 sequence: CASSPFLGSEQFF. For the CDR3, the DNA is TGTGCCAGCAGCCCCTTTTTAGGTAGTGAGCAGTTCTTC. This chain connects TRBV9 to TRBJ2-1; D remains unclear. CDR1 and CDR2 from the germline V gene are SGDLS and YYNGEE. V lost 4 bases to trimming and J lost 9 bases, with 14 bases between them. This CDR3 has 13 residues.

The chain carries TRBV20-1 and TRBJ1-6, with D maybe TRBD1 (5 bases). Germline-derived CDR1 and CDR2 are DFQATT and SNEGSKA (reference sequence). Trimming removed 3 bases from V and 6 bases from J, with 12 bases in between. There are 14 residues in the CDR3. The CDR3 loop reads CSARKAGFNSPLHF. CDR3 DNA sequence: TGCAGTGCTAGGAAGGCAGGGTTTAATTCACCCCTCCACTTT.

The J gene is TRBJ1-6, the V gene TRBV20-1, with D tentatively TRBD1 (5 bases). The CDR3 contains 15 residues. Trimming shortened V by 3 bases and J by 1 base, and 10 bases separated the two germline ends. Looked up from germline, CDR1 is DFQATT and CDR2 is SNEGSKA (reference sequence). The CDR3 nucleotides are TGCAGTGCTAGTACGGGGGGATCCTATAATTCACCCCTCCACTTT. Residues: CSASTGGSYNSPLHF.